The next 16 T cell receptor beta chains were all read from a single sample in a study of cytomegalovirus exposure and HLA in healthy donors. The PCR made use of 60 Vbeta and 13 Jbeta primers. Here immunoSEQ multiplex PCR was the method, and the copy in TCRdb shows in-frame clones only, minus some. This sample has 130,000 or so clones, with 60% to 85% found just once. Sequencing input: PBMCs. The receptor set was obtained from a female donor in good health and CMV-seropositive.

This clone was detected only a few times. The chain joins TRBV18 to TRBJ1-2; 7 bases align to TRBD1. Germline CDR1 reads KGHSH; CDR2 reads LQKENI. CDR3 length equals 14 residues. V was pared by 4 bases and J by 4 bases, with 6 bases of the junction left unmatched. CDR3 sequence (DNA): TGTGCCAGCTCACAAGAACAGGGGAGCTATGGCTACACCTTC. Its protein is CASSQEQGSYGYTF.

The chain joins TRBV6-1 to TRBJ2-3; D call uncertain. CDR3 length: 14 amino acids. CDR1 and CDR2 (germline): MNHNS, SASEGT. The V and J ends lost 1 base and 1 base respectively, with 6 bases between them. The CDR3 nucleotides read TGTGCCAGCAGTGAAGTCGGAGGCACAGATACGCAGTATTTT. Protein: CASSEVGGTDTQYF.

The chain links TRBV29-1 to TRBJ1-1; no clear D gene. V was cut by 6 bases and J by 1 base, with 9 bases left in between. The CDR3 contains 12 residues. CDR1 and CDR2 (germline): SQVTM, ANQGSEA. The CDR3 here is CSVDSSNTEAFF. CDR3 in DNA: TGCAGCGTGGACTCTTCGAACACTGAAGCTTTCTTT.

The V call is TRBV5-1, the J call TRBJ2-7; TRBD2 agrees at 8 bases. The ends lost 0 bases at V and 3 bases at J; junction bases unmatched: 5. Germline V gene lookup returns CDR1 SGHRS and CDR2 YFSETQ. CDR3 length: 15 amino acids. The CDR3 sequence is CASSLAQREFYEQYF. DNA for the CDR3: TGCGCCAGCAGCTTGGCCCAGCGGGAGTTCTACGAGCAGTACTTC.

The chain is built from TRBV4-2 and TRBJ2-3, with D unclear. The CDR3 covers 16 residues. Germline V lookup: CDR1 LGHNA, CDR2 YNFKEQ. V lost 1 base and J 0 bases, leaving 11 bases between the germline ends. DNA for the CDR3: TGTGCCAGCAGCCAAGCAGGTGACGCAAGCACAGATACGCAGTATTTT. Protein sequence: CASSQAGDASTDTQYF.

The rearrangement links TRBV30 to TRBJ1-2; tentative D call: TRBD1 (6 bases). CDR1 is GTSNPN and CDR2 is SVGIG in the germline V gene (reference sequence). The CDR3 loop spans 13 amino acids. Between the trimmed V and J ends, which lost 1 base and 2 bases, there was a span of 8 bases. The DNA for the CDR3 is TGTGCCTGGAGTGGGCAGGGGAACTATGGCTACACCTTC. Encoded protein: CAWSGQGNYGYTF. The entire variable domain, with the rest obtained from reference TRBV30 and TRBJ1-2, is as follows: SQTIHQWPATLVQPVGSPLSLECTVEGTSNPNLYWYRQAAGRGLQLLFYSVGIGQISSEVPQNLSASRPQDRQFILSSKKLLLSDSGFYLCAWSGQGNYGYTFGSGTRLTVV.

This chain connects TRBV5-6 to TRBJ2-1; D is possibly TRBD2 (5 bases). The CDR3 spans 14 residues. Trimming stripped 4 bases from V and 2 bases from J, with 10 bases between. Germline CDR1 reads SGHDT; CDR2 reads YYEEEE. CDR3 sequence reads: CASSPRGTYNEQFF. Here the CDR3 DNA reads TGTGCCAGCAGCCCCCGGGGAACCTACAATGAGCAGTTCTTC.

The V and J genes are TRBV29-1 and TRBJ2-7; 7 bases line up with TRBD2. Germline assignment: CDR1 SQVTM and CDR2 ANQGSEA. This CDR3 has 17 amino acids. Losses at the gene ends were 0 bases for V and 3 bases for J; bases not matched to a gene: 14. As DNA, the CDR3 is TGCAGCGTTGAAGATAAGCGGGAACCTGTGGGGGTCTACGAGCAGTACTTC. Its translation: CSVEDKREPVGVYEQYF.

The chain is built from TRBV7-7 and TRBJ2-1, with TRBD2 matching over 8 bases. V gave up 3 bases and J gave up 7 bases; unmatched junction bases: 11. The CDR3 runs to 16 residues. CDR1 is SSHAT, CDR2 FNYEAQ, per germline (reference sequence). The DNA for the CDR3 is TGTGCCAGCAGCTTGATGAGCGGGAGAGGGGAAAATGAGCAGTTCTTC. It yields the protein CASSLMSGRGENEQFF. The variable domain in full, completed from reference TRBV7-7 and TRBJ2-1, reads GAGVSQSPRYKVTKRGQDVTLRCDPISSHATLYWYQQALGQGPEFLTYFNYEAQPDKSGLPSDRFSAERPEGSISTLTIQRTEQRDSAMYRCASSLMSGRGENEQFFGPGTRLTVL.

This clone was seen a single time. V and J are TRBV2 and TRBJ2-7; 9 bases are shared with TRBD2. The CDR3 is made up of 14 amino acids. Trimming cost V 7 bases and J 3 bases; bases outside gene matches: 7. The V gene's germline CDR1 is SNHLY and CDR2 FYNNEI. The CDR3 DNA is TGTGCCAGCAAGATTAGCGGGAGCAACTACGAGCAGTACTTC. The encoded protein is CASKISGSNYEQYF.

The chain carries TRBV19 and TRBJ2-7; 9 nucleotides agree with TRBD1. Losses at the gene ends were 2 bases for V and 5 bases for J; bases not matched to a gene: 7. Per germline, CDR1 LNHDA and CDR2 SQIVND (reference sequence). The CDR3 length is 15 residues. Written as DNA, the CDR3 is TGTGCCAGTAGTATACAGACAGGGGGTCTCCACGAGCAGTACTTC. The encoded protein is CASSIQTGGLHEQYF.

This sequence joins TRBV10-1 and TRBJ2-2; unclear D gene. The CDR3 loop spans 13 amino acids. CDR1 WNHNN and CDR2 SYGVQD come from the germline V gene (reference sequence). V shed 4 bases and J shed 1 base, with 4 bases lying between them. CDR3 sequence reads: CASSVQNTGELFF. The CDR3 DNA reads TGCGCCAGCAGTGTCCAGAACACCGGGGAGCTGTTTTTT.

This clone was found once. The CDR3 DNA sequence: TGTGCCAGTAGCTGGGACAGTTACTCTGGAAACACCATATATTTT. As protein: CASSWDSYSGNTIYF. The V call is TRBV19, the J call TRBJ1-3; 7 nucleotides match TRBD1. The length of the CDR3 is 15 residues. After removal of 6 bases from V and 0 bases from J, the junction contained 5 bases not matched to a gene. Looked up from germline, CDR1 is LNHDA and CDR2 is SQIVND (reference sequence).

J is TRBJ2-5 and V is TRBV2, with D possibly matching TRBD2 (6 bases). V lost 5 bases and J 2 bases, leaving 12 bases between the germline ends. This CDR3 is built from 14 residues. Germline values: CDR1 SNHLY, CDR2 FYNNEI. This CDR3 is CASSLSRGQETQYF. The CDR3 bases are TGTGCCAGCAGTCTTAGCCGGGGGCAAGAGACCCAGTACTTC.

This clone was seen a few times. The chain joins TRBV14 to TRBJ2-7; 10 bases are a match to TRBD2. The CDR3 is 14 amino acids. Germline assignment: CDR1 SGHDN and CDR2 FVKESK. V lost 4 bases, J lost 4 bases, and 4 bases stayed unmatched. CDR3 residues: CASSLTSGVYEQYF. The CDR3 DNA reads TGTGCCAGCAGCCTAACTAGCGGGGTTTACGAGCAGTACTTC.

The chain couples TRBV11-2 to TRBJ1-2; tentative D call: TRBD1 (5 bases). Between the trimmed V and J ends, which lost 3 bases and 5 bases, there was a span of 13 bases. CDR1 and CDR2 (germline): SGHAT, FQNNGV. This CDR3 region has 14 residues. As DNA, the CDR3 is TGTGCCAGCAGCTTTGGGGGGTCTTCATATGGCTACACCTTC. Protein sequence: CASSFGGSSYGYTF.